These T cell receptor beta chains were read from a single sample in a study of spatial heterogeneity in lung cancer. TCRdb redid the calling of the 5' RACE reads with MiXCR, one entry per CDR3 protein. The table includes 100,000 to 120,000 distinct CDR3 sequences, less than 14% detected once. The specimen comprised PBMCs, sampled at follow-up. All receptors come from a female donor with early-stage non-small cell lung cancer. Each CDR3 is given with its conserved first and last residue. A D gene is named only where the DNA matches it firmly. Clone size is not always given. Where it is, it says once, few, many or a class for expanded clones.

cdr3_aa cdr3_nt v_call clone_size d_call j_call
CSVQGSGSTEAFF TGCAGCGTTCAAGGGTCCGGGAGCACTGAAGCTTTCTTT TRBV29-1 NA NA TRBJ1-1
CASSQDTSGGTDTQYF TGTGCCAGCAGCCAAGACACTAGCGGGGGCACAGATACGCAGTATTTT TRBV4-2 NA TRBD2 TRBJ2-3
CASSPRLAGRANTGELFF TGCGCCAGCAGCCCAAGACTAGCGGGACGAGCGAACACCGGGGAGCTGTTTTTT TRBV5-1 NA TRBD2 TRBJ2-2
CASRALGNQPQHF TGTGCCAGCAGGGCCCTCGGGAATCAGCCCCAGCATTTT TRBV27 many NA TRBJ1-5
CASSLPRGFSTDTQYF TGTGCCAGCAGTTTGCCGCGAGGGTTTAGCACAGATACGCAGTATTTT TRBV28 many NA TRBJ2-3
CASRDRTGGEQPQHF TGTGCCAGTAGGGACAGGACAGGGGGCGAGCAGCCCCAGCATTTT TRBV19 many TRBD1 TRBJ1-5
CAWSVGVDQETQYF TGTGCCTGGAGTGTCGGAGTGGACCAAGAGACCCAGTACTTC TRBV30 NA NA TRBJ2-5
CAWSYHPTRNGYTF TGTGCCTGGAGTTACCACCCGACGAGGAATGGCTACACCTTC TRBV30 NA NA TRBJ1-2
CASSNSGTAGEKLFF TGTGCCAGCAGCAACTCCGGGACAGCTGGTGAAAAACTGTTTTTT TRBV28 many TRBD1 TRBJ1-4
CASSLDPWGTDTQYF TGTGCCAGCAGCTTAGATCCCTGGGGCACAGATACGCAGTATTTT TRBV7-8 many NA TRBJ2-3
CASSLTGQGHTEAFF TGTGCCAGCAGCCTTACGGGCCAGGGGCATACTGAAGCTTTCTTT TRBV9 few NA TRBJ1-1
CASSPHRLADYNEQFF TGTGCCAGCTCACCACATCGTTTGGCGGACTACAATGAGCAGTTCTTC TRBV18 many NA TRBJ2-1
CASSFRGGGTDTQYF TGCGCCAGCAGCTTCAGGGGTGGAGGCACAGATACGCAGTATTTT TRBV5-1 many NA TRBJ2-3
CASRGAHQAANTGELFF TGTGCCAGTAGAGGGGCGCACCAAGCCGCGAACACCGGGGAGCTGTTTTTT TRBV19 few NA TRBJ2-2
CASSPDRGGGKLFF TGTGCCAGCAGTCCGGACAGGGGTGGGGGAAAACTGTTTTTT TRBV28 few TRBD1 TRBJ1-4
CASSENYSGTEAFF TGTGCCAGCAGTGAAAATTACAGTGGCACTGAAGCTTTCTTT TRBV6-1 few NA TRBJ1-1
CASSSKRQGWAPLHF TGTGCCAGCAGCTCGAAACGACAGGGTTGGGCACCCCTCCACTTT TRBV7-8 many TRBD1 TRBJ1-6
CSVLTGTMNTEAFF TGCAGCGTCCTGACAGGGACGATGAACACTGAAGCTTTCTTT TRBV29-1 NA TRBD1 TRBJ1-1
CASSRGSRAQHF TGTGCCAGCAGCAGGGGATCTAGAGCCCAGCATTTT TRBV28 NA NA TRBJ1-5
CSARDNQRGTTDTQYF TGCAGTGCTAGAGATAATCAGCGGGGGACCACAGATACGCAGTATTTT TRBV20-1 many TRBD2 TRBJ2-3
CSARGGTANYGYTF TGCAGTGCTAGAGGGGGGACAGCTAACTATGGCTACACCTTC TRBV20-1 few TRBD1 TRBJ1-2
CASSFGTSGMHEQFF TGCGCCAGCAGCTTCGGGACTAGCGGGATGCATGAGCAGTTCTTC TRBV5-1 few TRBD2 TRBJ2-1
CASSGRVGNEETQYF TGTGCCAGCAGTGGGCGGGTAGGGAATGAGGAGACCCAGTACTTC TRBV28 few NA TRBJ2-5
CSVGGGNQPQHF TGCAGTGTAGGGGGGGGCAATCAGCCCCAGCATTTT TRBV20-1 few NA TRBJ1-5
CASRAGRSRTYGYTF TGTGCCAGCAGGGCAGGAAGAAGTAGGACTTATGGCTACACCTTC TRBV28 NA NA TRBJ1-2
CASSQNSNQPQHF TGTGCCAGCAGTCAAAATAGCAATCAGCCCCAGCATTTT TRBV11-2 NA NA TRBJ1-5
CATSDFRGSYNEQFF TGTGCCACCAGTGATTTTAGGGGCTCCTACAATGAGCAGTTCTTC TRBV24-1 NA NA TRBJ2-1
CATAGQTQETQYF TGTGCCACCGCCGGTCAGACCCAAGAGACCCAGTACTTC TRBV10-3 few NA TRBJ2-5
CASSRSRISGANVLTF TGTGCCAGCAGCCGATCCAGGATCTCTGGGGCCAACGTCCTGACTTTC TRBV7-3 NA NA TRBJ2-6
CASSYPIGWESYNEQFF TGTGCCAGCAGTTACCCAATCGGGTGGGAATCCTACAATGAGCAGTTCTTC TRBV6-2/TRBV6-3 NA NA TRBJ2-1
CASSDPTGRSTDTQYF TGCGCCAGCAGTGATCCGACAGGACGGAGCACAGATACGCAGTATTTT TRBV10-2 few NA TRBJ2-3
CASSLGTSSYLSYEQYF TGTGCCAGCAGCTTAGGGACTAGCTCTTACCTCTCCTACGAGCAGTACTTC TRBV11-2 NA TRBD2 TRBJ2-7
CASYSGRGNEQFF TGTGCCAGTTACAGCGGGAGGGGCAATGAGCAGTTCTTC TRBV18 few TRBD2 TRBJ2-1
CASTTTRTRSYGYTF TGTGCCAGTACCACTACCCGGACAAGGTCCTATGGCTACACCTTC TRBV19 NA NA TRBJ1-2
CASSQGTGPLHF TGCGCCAGCAGCCAGGGAACAGGGCCCCTCCACTTT TRBV4-3 few NA TRBJ1-6
CASSTRGQGNSPLHF TGTGCCAGCAGCACCCGGGGACAGGGAAATTCACCCCTCCACTTT TRBV12-3/TRBV12-4 few TRBD1 TRBJ1-6
CASSLGLDRGLYNEQFF TGTGCCAGCAGCTTAGGATTGGACAGGGGCCTCTACAATGAGCAGTTCTTC TRBV7-7 medium-sized TRBD1 TRBJ2-1
CASSGDRYHQPQHF TGTGCCAGTAGCGGCGACAGATACCATCAGCCCCAGCATTTT TRBV19 NA NA TRBJ1-5
CASRLSGFAGELFF TGTGCCAGCAGGCTCTCAGGGTTCGCCGGGGAGCTGTTTTTT TRBV3-1 few NA TRBJ2-2
CASSPQTGSGANVLTF TGCGCCAGCAGCCCTCAAACAGGGTCTGGGGCCAACGTCCTGACTTTC TRBV4-3 NA NA TRBJ2-6
CASSVDTGGPYEQYF TGTGCCAGCAGCGTAGATACGGGAGGGCCCTACGAGCAGTACTTC TRBV9 many TRBD2 TRBJ2-7
CSARRGNQPQHF TGCAGTGCCAGGAGGGGGAATCAGCCCCAGCATTTT TRBV20-1 few NA TRBJ1-5
CASNIPGANYGYTF TGTGCCAGTAACATTCCCGGGGCCAACTATGGCTACACCTTC TRBV19 few NA TRBJ1-2
CASSGTLLLGTHGYTF TGTGCCAGCAGCGGGACATTACTTCTCGGAACCCATGGCTACACCTTC TRBV14 many NA TRBJ1-2
CATGAGSGTDTQYF TGTGCCACCGGAGCGGGAAGCGGCACAGATACGCAGTATTTT TRBV19 NA TRBD2 TRBJ2-3
CSVRGVGETQYF TGCAGCGTTCGGGGGGTTGGGGAGACCCAGTACTTC TRBV29-1 few TRBD2 TRBJ2-5
CSVNWGGTGELFF TGCAGCGTTAACTGGGGGGGCACCGGGGAGCTGTTTTTT TRBV29-1 few TRBD2 TRBJ2-2
CATSGAGGGYTF TGTGCCACCAGTGGAGCAGGGGGCGGCTACACCTTC TRBV24-1 few TRBD1 TRBJ1-2
CASRTGSGANVLTF TGTGCCAGCAGGACAGGGTCTGGGGCCAACGTCCTGACTTTC TRBV7-3 NA TRBD1 TRBJ2-6
CASSPQPQGTSPLHF TGTGCCAGCTCACCACAACCACAGGGGACTTCACCCCTCCACTTT TRBV18 NA TRBD1 TRBJ1-6
CASSTYSPDTQYF TGTGCCAGTAGTACCTACAGCCCAGATACGCAGTATTTT TRBV19 many NA TRBJ2-3
CSARSLWSGLNYGYTF TGCAGTGCTAGATCCCTATGGTCCGGACTTAACTATGGCTACACCTTC TRBV20-1 many NA TRBJ1-2
CASSHLNPGNTIYF TGTGCCAGCAGCCACTTGAATCCTGGAAACACCATATATTTT TRBV28 NA NA TRBJ1-3
CSARPTGKYEQYF TGCAGCGCCCGACCGACAGGAAAATACGAGCAGTACTTC TRBV29-1 many NA TRBJ2-7
CATKAAGGPDTQYF TGTGCCACCAAGGCCGCGGGAGGGCCAGATACGCAGTATTTT TRBV24-1 many TRBD2 TRBJ2-3
CASTSGALDTGELFF TGTGCCAGCACCTCAGGGGCGTTGGACACCGGGGAGCTGTTTTTT TRBV9 few NA TRBJ2-2
CASTSGRSNTQYF TGTGCCAGCACTAGCGGGAGGTCTAATACGCAGTATTTT TRBV2 NA TRBD2 TRBJ2-3
CASSPGTDTQYF TGTGCCAGTAGTCCGGGAACAGATACGCAGTATTTT TRBV19 many NA TRBJ2-3
CASSPIQGSGELFF TGCGCCAGCAGTCCCATCCAGGGGTCCGGGGAGCTGTTTTTT TRBV5-1 NA NA TRBJ2-2